This T cell receptor beta chain appears in the sequencing data of a study of T cell repertoires in cytomegalovirus infection. In the study overall: The public TCR beta signatures pointed to both CMV infection and matching HLA type.

As to this clonotype: The antigen is undetermined.

This CDR3 is built from 16 residues. Trimming took off 6 bases at V and 4 bases at J, with 21 bases between the two ends. TCRdb independently ran MiXCR on the reads; one entry per CDR3 protein. The sample lists about 160,000 distinct CDR3 sequences, approximately 21% occurring once. V gene TRBV12-3 or TRBV12-4 combines with J gene TRBJ2-5; a possible D gene is TRBD2 (6 bases). Here the sequenced sample was CD8+ T cells from cultured PBMCs, taken from culture after CMV antigen stimulation. The source is a human donor in good health (CMV status not recorded). Some clones in this sample may be carry-over from other donors' samples. CDR3 region: CASSPFIERRGETQYF. The DNA of the CDR3 is TGTGCCAGCAGCCCTTTCATAGAGAGGCGGGGAGAGACCCAGTACTTC.